Presented here are 28 T cell receptor beta chains from one specimen sequenced in a study of blood T cell repertoires in COVID-19. Clones were sequenced by immunoSEQ multiplex PCR, and TCRdb holds only the in-frame ones, with some missing. The sample has 250,000 to 350,000 clones, less than 90% seen once. Sequencing input: PBMCs or T cells enriched from blood (not recorded which). The receptors shown here come from a woman between 45 and 60 years old who had recovered from COVID-19.

V gene TRBV19 combines with J gene TRBJ2-5, with 7 nucleotides matching TRBD1. The CDR3 is made up of 15 amino acids. Germline CDR1 LNHDA, CDR2 SQIVND (reference sequence). V was clipped by 8 bases and J by 2 bases; unmatched bases: 11. Written as DNA, the CDR3 is TGTGCCAGTCGTCCCCGGGACAGAATACAAGAGACCCAGTACTTC. Amino acid sequence: CASRPRDRIQETQYF.

The chain joins TRBV6-5 to TRBJ1-2, with D unclear. V was trimmed by 6 bases and J by 8 bases, leaving 19 bases between them. CDR3 length: 14 residues. The germline gives CDR1 MNHEY, CDR2 SVGAGI. Written as DNA, the CDR3 is TGTGCCAGCAGCCTGCAGAGCGCTCAACAAGGCTACACCTTC. It yields the protein CASSLQSAQQGYTF.

This chain joins TRBV7-2 and TRBJ1-3; D ambiguous. This CDR3 comprises 14 residues. With 2 bases removed from V and 0 bases from J, the gap between germline ends came to 5 bases. From germline, CDR1 is SGHTA and CDR2 FQGNSA. The CDR3 sequence is CASSLINSGNTIYF. In nucleotides, the CDR3 is TGTGCCAGCAGCTTAATCAACTCTGGAAACACCATATATTTT. The full variable domain, completed using reference TRBV7-2 and TRBJ1-3, is GAGVSQSPSNKVTEKGKDVELRCDPISGHTALYWYRQSLGQGLEFLIYFQGNSAPDKSGLPSDRFSAERTGGSVSTLTIQRTQQEDSAVYLCASSLINSGNTIYFGEGSWLTVV.

This chain links TRBV7-6 with TRBJ2-3; D is unresolved. CDR3 length: 14 amino acids. V dropped 6 bases and J dropped 0 bases, with 10 bases sitting between them. Germline V gene data show CDR1 as SGHVS and CDR2 as FNYEAQ. DNA of the CDR3: TGTGCCAGCAGTCGCGCCCCAAGCACAGATACGCAGTATTTT. Amino acid sequence: CASSRAPSTDTQYF. Full variable domain (missing parts from reference TRBV7-6 and TRBJ2-3): GAGVSQSPRYKVTKRGQDVALRCDPISGHVSLYWYRQALGQGPEFLTYFNYEAQQDKSGLPNDRFSAERPEGSISTLTIQRTEQRDSAMYRCASSRAPSTDTQYFGPGTRLTVL.

The genes are TRBV9 and TRBJ1-3; weak D call: TRBD1 (6 bases). Trimming removed 4 bases at V and 4 bases at J, with 15 bases between. CDR3 length: 15 amino acids. CDR1 and CDR2 (germline): SGDLS, YYNGEE. The CDR3 loop is CASSFRGQSGNTIYF. The CDR3 DNA follows: TGTGCCAGCAGCTTTAGGGGACAATCCGGAAACACCATATATTTT.

The chain is built from TRBV6-2 or TRBV6-3 and TRBJ1-2; no clear D gene. Trimming removed 4 bases at V and 5 bases at J, with 11 bases between. This CDR3 has 13 amino acids. Germline CDR1 and CDR2: MNHEY and SVGEGT. The CDR3 nucleotides are TGTGCCAGCAGTTTTACAGAGAGTTATGGCTACACCTTC. Its protein product is CASSFTESYGYTF.

The chain has TRBV5-8 and TRBJ1-2; D remains ambiguous. The CDR3 contains 19 residues. V lost 1 base and J 4 bases, leaving 26 bases between the germline ends. Germline V lookup: CDR1 SGHTS, CDR2 YDEGEE. The CDR3 loop reads CASSLRPGAGYQAGYGYTF. CDR3 nucleotide sequence: TGTGCCAGCAGCTTGCGTCCGGGAGCAGGCTATCAGGCTGGCTATGGCTACACCTTC.

This rearrangement joins TRBV7-3 to TRBJ2-1; D not resolved. From germline, CDR1 is SGHTA and CDR2 FQGTGA. This CDR3 comprises 15 residues. V shed 1 base and J shed 0 bases, with 7 bases lying between them. The CDR3 loop is CASSLSSYSYNEQFF. The CDR3 region has the DNA TGTGCCAGCAGCTTAAGTTCCTACTCCTACAATGAGCAGTTCTTC.

In this sample, this clone turned up once. The chain uses TRBV5-4 and TRBJ1-1, with D possibly TRBD1 on 5 matching bases. Germline CDR1 SGHNT, CDR2 YYREEE (reference sequence). The CDR3 is made up of 18 amino acids. V lost 1 base to trimming and J lost 3 bases, with 22 bases between them. Here the CDR3 DNA reads TGTGCCAGCAGCTTGACGGTCAGGGCCATTTCAGTGGACACTGAAGCTTTCTTT. It is translated as CASSLTVRAISVDTEAFF.

This clone appeared a few times. The J gene is TRBJ1-2, the V gene TRBV5-6; D is unclear. The V and J ends lost 0 bases and 7 bases respectively, with 16 bases between them. This CDR3 is 15 amino acids long. Germline lookup yields CDR1 SGHDT and CDR2 YYEEEE. The CDR3 loop is CASSLGRRGRFGYTF. CDR3 nucleotide sequence: TGTGCCAGCAGCTTGGGGCGGAGAGGGAGGTTTGGCTACACCTTC.

The rearrangement joins TRBV30 to TRBJ2-7; perhaps TRBD2 as D (5 bases). This CDR3 is built from 14 residues. Deletions cut 3 bases from V and 6 bases from J, with 18 bases between. Germline V lookup: CDR1 GTSNPN, CDR2 SVGIG (reference sequence). The CDR3 reads CAWSTSGATGEQYF. The CDR3 DNA reads as TGTGCCTGGAGCACTAGTGGCGCTACTGGCGAGCAGTACTTC.

This chain uses TRBV28 with TRBJ2-4; D not certain. V dropped 6 bases and J dropped 1 base, with 13 bases sitting between them. The CDR3 is made up of 15 amino acids. CDR1 is MDHEN and CDR2 is SYDVKM in the germline V gene. The CDR3 spells CASSSRGWAKNIQYF. CDR3 sequence (DNA): TGTGCCAGCAGCTCTCGCGGTTGGGCCAAAAACATTCAGTACTTC.

This clone was counted a single time. The CDR3 DNA follows: TGTGCCAGCAGCCGTCAGGGGGAGGCCTACGAGCAGTACTTC. This codes for CASSRQGEAYEQYF. The chain joins TRBV16 to TRBJ2-7, with D possibly TRBD1 on 7 matching bases. The V gene lost 4 bases and the J gene lost 2 bases, with 12 bases spanning the gap. CDR1 and CDR2 from the germline V gene are KGHSY and FQNENV. This CDR3 has 14 residues. The full variable domain, with the rest looked up from reference TRBV16 and TRBJ2-7, is GEEVAQTPKHLVRGEGQKAKLYCAPIKGHSYVFWYQQVLKNEFKFLISFQNENVFDETGMPKERFSAKCLPNSPCSLEIQATKLEDSAVYFCASSRQGEAYEQYFGPGTRLTVT.

The V gene is TRBV11-2, the J gene TRBJ2-7; 8 nucleotides align to TRBD2. The ends lost 5 bases at V and 4 bases at J; junction bases unmatched: 10. CDR3 length: 15 residues. Germline CDR1 is SGHAT and CDR2 is FQNNGV. CDR3 DNA: TGTGCCAGCAGCGACGCACTAGCGGTAGTTTACGAGCAGTACTTC. As protein: CASSDALAVVYEQYF.

This chain connects TRBV18 to TRBJ2-5; D is undetermined. The CDR3 covers 17 residues. Deletions cut 3 bases from V and 1 base from J, with 18 bases between. Germline lookup yields CDR1 KGHSH and CDR2 LQKENI. CDR3 residues: CASSPISRQTVQETQYF. Here the CDR3 DNA reads TGTGCCAGCTCACCTATTTCGAGGCAGACCGTCCAAGAGACCCAGTACTTC.

The V gene is TRBV29-1, the J gene TRBJ1-2; D is undetermined. The CDR3 contains 11 residues. V gave up 6 bases and J gave up 5 bases, with 10 bases separating them. The germline CDR1 and CDR2 sequences are SQVTM and ANQGSEA. CDR3 sequence reads: CSVGEAYGYTF. CDR3 coding DNA: TGCAGCGTCGGGGAAGCATATGGCTACACCTTC.

The chain has TRBV28 and TRBJ2-1; no firm D call. The germline CDR1 and CDR2 sequences are MDHEN and SYDVKM. With 5 bases removed from V and 5 bases from J, the gap between germline ends came to 10 bases. The CDR3 has 13 amino acids. CDR3 loop: CASSPRIDNEQFF. The CDR3 nucleotides read TGTGCCAGCAGTCCCAGGATTGACAATGAGCAGTTCTTC.

CDR3 protein: CASSPDTRRDTTEAFF. The CDR3 bases are TGTGCCAGCAGCCCGGACACTCGGAGGGATACCACTGAAGCTTTCTTT. V gene TRBV5-6 combines with J gene TRBJ1-1; possible D gene TRBD1, 5 bases. The germline V gene has CDR1 SGHDT and CDR2 YYEEEE. The CDR3 has 16 amino acids. V was shortened by 4 bases and J by 4 bases, with 20 bases between the two germline ends.

This chain joins TRBV7-3 and TRBJ1-2, with a possible D match to TRBD1 (5 bases). Germline CDR1 SGHTA, CDR2 FQGTGA. V shed 7 bases and J shed 2 bases, with 11 bases lying between them. The CDR3 extends over 13 amino acids. The CDR3 bases are TGTGCCAGCACCCTGGGGCAGAACTATGGCTACACCTTC. Its protein product is CASTLGQNYGYTF.

This chain connects TRBV5-1 to TRBJ1-1; D is unresolved. The CDR3 contains 15 residues. Per germline, CDR1 SGHRS and CDR2 YFSETQ. Trimming removed 0 bases from V and 5 bases from J, with 14 bases in between. DNA of the CDR3: TGCGCCAGCAGCTTGGCGTGGGCCGCTGGGACTGAAGCTTTCTTT. This codes for CASSLAWAAGTEAFF.

The V and J genes are TRBV10-1 and TRBJ2-7; 10 positions agree with TRBD2. After removal of 8 bases from V and 4 bases from J, the junction contained 11 bases not matched to a gene. Germline V gene data show CDR1 as WNHNN and CDR2 as SYGVQD (reference sequence). The CDR3 covers 15 residues. Here the CDR3 reads CASGVGLAGVYEQYF. Here the CDR3 DNA reads TGCGCCAGCGGGGTCGGCCTAGCGGGAGTTTACGAGCAGTACTTC.

The sample holds many counts of this clone. The gene calls are TRBV5-4 and TRBJ2-2; TRBD2 aligns across 12 bases. Trimming removed 2 bases from V and 5 bases from J; junction bases left unmatched: 4. Germline V CDR1 and CDR2: SGHNT, YYREEE (reference sequence). This CDR3 is built from 16 residues. CDR3 DNA: TGTGCCAGCAGCTTACTAGCGGGAGGTCCGACCGGGGAGCTGTTTTTT. This encodes CASSLLAGGPTGELFF.

V usage is TRBV7-3 and J usage is TRBJ1-2; D not certain. The CDR3 sequence is 14 residues long. Germline V CDR1 and CDR2: SGHTA, FQGTGA. V lost 5 bases, J lost 0 bases, and 10 bases lay in between. CDR3 amino acids: CASSPTGTNYGYTF. The CDR3 bases are TGTGCCAGCAGCCCGACGGGGACTAACTATGGCTACACCTTC.

This chain links TRBV19 with TRBJ1-5; 10 bases agree with TRBD1. CDR3 length equals 16 residues. V trimming: 1 base; J trimming: 4 bases; junction bases outside the gene matches: 4. Germline V gene lookup returns CDR1 LNHDA and CDR2 SQIVND (reference sequence). CDR3 nucleotides: TGTGCCAGTAGTATAGGGGACAGGGGATTTAATCAGCCCCAGCATTTT. It codes for CASSIGDRGFNQPQHF.

This chain joins TRBV5-6 and TRBJ2-2; tentative D call: TRBD2 (6 bases). The CDR3 is 13 residues long. V was pared by 7 bases and J by 5 bases, with 12 bases between. Germline CDR1 reads SGHDT; CDR2 reads YYEEEE. The CDR3 reads CASSWGVTGELFF. DNA for the CDR3: TGTGCCAGCTCTTGGGGGGTTACCGGGGAGCTGTTTTTT.

This chain joins TRBV4-1 and TRBJ2-7, with TRBD2 matching over 10 bases. Trimming cost V 3 bases and J 5 bases; bases outside gene matches: 13. Germline assignment: CDR1 MGHRA and CDR2 YSYEKL. There are 17 residues in the CDR3. Written as DNA, the CDR3 is TGCGCCAGCAGCCAGATTCCCCAACTAGCGGGAAAAAACGAGCAGTACTTC. Protein sequence: CASSQIPQLAGKNEQYF.

The CDR3 nucleotides are TGTGCCAGCAGCCTCAGGGGGCTGTCAGGGGGCCCCGGGGAGCTGTTTTTT. Translated: CASSLRGLSGGPGELFF. The chain employs TRBV5-5 and TRBJ2-2, with 8 bases that match TRBD1. The CDR3 has 17 residues. Germline V gene sequence: CDR1 SGHKS, CDR2 YYEKEE (reference sequence). V shed 4 bases and J 6 bases; nucleotides not matched to a gene: 14.

The rearrangement joins TRBV5-4 to TRBJ1-1; TRBD1 might be the D (5 bases). This CDR3 is 15 amino acids long. Looked up from germline, CDR1 is SGHNT and CDR2 is YYREEE (reference sequence). V lost 4 bases, J lost 6 bases, and 19 bases lay in between. The CDR3 here is CASSPGGGGASEAFF. The CDR3 DNA reads as TGTGCCAGCAGCCCCGGGGGAGGAGGGGCCTCTGAAGCTTTCTTT.